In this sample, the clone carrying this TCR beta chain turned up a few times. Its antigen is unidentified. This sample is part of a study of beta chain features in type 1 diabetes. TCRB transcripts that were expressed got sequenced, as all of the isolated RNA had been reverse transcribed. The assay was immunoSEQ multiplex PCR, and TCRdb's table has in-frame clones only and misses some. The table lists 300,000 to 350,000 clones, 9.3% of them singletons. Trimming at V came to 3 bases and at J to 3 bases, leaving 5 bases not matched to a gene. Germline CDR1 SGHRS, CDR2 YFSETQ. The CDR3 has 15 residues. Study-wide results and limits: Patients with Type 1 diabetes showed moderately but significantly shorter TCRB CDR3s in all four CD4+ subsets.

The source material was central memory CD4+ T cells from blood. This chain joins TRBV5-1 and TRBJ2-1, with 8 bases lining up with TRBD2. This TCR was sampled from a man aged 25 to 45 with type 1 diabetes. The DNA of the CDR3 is TGCGCCAGCAGCTGGACCGGGACTAGCTACAATGAGCAGTTCTTC. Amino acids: CASSWTGTSYNEQFF.